This TCR beta chain was identified in a study of T cells in narcolepsy. Findings of the study overall: Healthy controls reportedly lacked the autoreactive clonotypes serially found in patients' blood.

The assay was immunoSEQ multiplex PCR, and TCRdb's table has in-frame clones only and misses some. Of some 30,000 clones in the sample, approximately 80% are singletons; the top ten hold around 1.3%. Germline trimming cut 5 bases from V and 8 bases from J; bases unmatched to any gene: 10. Germline CDR1 reads GTSNPN; CDR2 reads SVGIG (reference sequence). This CDR3 contains 14 residues. Regarding this clone: The antigen is not known.

The sequence came from a human donor with narcolepsy. What was sequenced was CD45RA- memory CD4+ T cells from PBMCs. This chain links TRBV30 with TRBJ1-4, with TRBD1 matching 8 bases. The CDR3 sequence: CAWGDRLIQEKLFF. The CDR3 coding sequence is TGTGCCTGGGGGGACAGGCTAATTCAAGAAAAACTGTTTTTT.